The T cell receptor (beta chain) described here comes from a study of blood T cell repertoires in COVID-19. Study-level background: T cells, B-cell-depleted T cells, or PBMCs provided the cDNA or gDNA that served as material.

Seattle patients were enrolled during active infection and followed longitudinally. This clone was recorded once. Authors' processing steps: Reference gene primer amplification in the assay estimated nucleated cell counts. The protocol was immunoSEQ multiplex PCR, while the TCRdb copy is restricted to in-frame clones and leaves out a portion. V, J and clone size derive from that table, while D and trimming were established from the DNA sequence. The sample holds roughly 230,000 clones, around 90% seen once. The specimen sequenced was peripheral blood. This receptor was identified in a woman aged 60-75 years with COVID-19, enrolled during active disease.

CDR3 in DNA: TGTGCCAGCCTCGGGGGATTCAATCAGCCCCAGCATTTT. Translating gives CASLGGFNQPQHF. The V and J genes are TRBV2 and TRBJ1-5; D is possibly TRBD1 (5 bases). V was clipped by 8 bases and J by 3 bases, with 11 bases between them. This CDR3 contains 13 residues. The germline V gene encodes CDR1 SNHLY and CDR2 FYNNEI.